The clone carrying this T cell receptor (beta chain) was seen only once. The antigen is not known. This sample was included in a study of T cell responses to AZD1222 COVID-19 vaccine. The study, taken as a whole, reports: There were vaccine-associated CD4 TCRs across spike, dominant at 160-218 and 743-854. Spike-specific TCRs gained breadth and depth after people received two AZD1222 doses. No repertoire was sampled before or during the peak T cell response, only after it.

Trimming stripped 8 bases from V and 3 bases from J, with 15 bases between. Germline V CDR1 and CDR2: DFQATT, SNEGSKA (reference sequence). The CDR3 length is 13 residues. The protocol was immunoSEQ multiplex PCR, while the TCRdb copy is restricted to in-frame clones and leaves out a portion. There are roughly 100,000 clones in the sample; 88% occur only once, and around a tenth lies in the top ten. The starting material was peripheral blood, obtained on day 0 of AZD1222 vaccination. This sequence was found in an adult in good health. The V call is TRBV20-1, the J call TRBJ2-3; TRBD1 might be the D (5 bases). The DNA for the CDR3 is TGCAGTCCAAGTGGCTACAGGACAGATACGCAGTATTTT. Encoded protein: CSPSGYRTDTQYF.